These 5 T cell receptor beta chains share one sample of origin, sequenced in a study of human T cells and chemical hapten exposure. One entry per CDR3 protein, called by TCRdb with MiXCR from the RACE reads. The sample carries about 340,000 distinct CDR3 sequences, under 9% recorded once. Documented time point: patch test 1, 2 weeks after DPC sensitization. Treatment described: therapeutic diphenylcyclopropenone sensitization with weekly scalp DPC. The sample was whole blood, taken in connection with sensitization to the hapten diphenylcyclopropenone (DPC). The source of these receptors is a woman aged 18-29 years with alopecia areata. Some clones in this sample may be carry-over from other donors' samples.

The J gene is TRBJ1-6, the V gene TRBV6-6; weak D call: TRBD1 (5 bases). Between the trimmed V and J ends, which lost 6 bases and 8 bases, there was a span of 11 bases. Germline CDR1 and CDR2: MNHNY and SVGAGI (reference sequence). This CDR3 is 13 amino acids long. The CDR3 bases are TGTGCCAGCAGGCAGGGTTCCGATTCACCCCTCCACTTT. Translation gives CASRQGSDSPLHF.

V and J are TRBV4-3 and TRBJ1-2; D gene uncertain. CDR1 is LGHNA and CDR2 is YSLEER in the germline V gene. This CDR3 contains 13 residues. Trimming removed 0 bases at V and 10 bases at J, with 12 bases between. The CDR3 reads CASSQEERVPYTF. CDR3 sequence (DNA): TGCGCCAGCAGCCAAGAGGAACGGGTCCCCTACACCTTC.

The chain has TRBV6-5 and TRBJ1-4; D may be TRBD1 (6 bases). In germline, CDR1 is MNHEY, CDR2 SVGAGI. V dropped 0 bases and J dropped 6 bases, with 14 bases sitting between them. The CDR3 consists of 16 residues. The CDR3 is CASSYSPQTGHEKLFF. The CDR3, as DNA: TGTGCCAGCAGTTACTCTCCTCAGACAGGACATGAAAAACTGTTTTTT.

The rearrangement links TRBV4-3 to TRBJ1-6; D remains ambiguous. The germline gives CDR1 LGHNA, CDR2 YSLEER. The length of the CDR3 is 14 residues. Trimming removed 1 base at V and 9 bases at J, with 10 bases between. In DNA form, the CDR3 reads TGCGCCAGCAGCCAAGGGGGTCGGGGTTCACCCCTCCACTTT. Translation: CASSQGGRGSPLHF.

At least ten counts were recorded for this clonotype. The V and J genes are TRBV28 and TRBJ2-7; tentative D call: TRBD1 (6 bases). The CDR3 has 15 amino acids. V was shortened by 7 bases and J by 5 bases, with 21 bases between the two germline ends. Germline CDR1 reads MDHEN; CDR2 reads SYDVKM. The CDR3 reads CASTITHLPGDEQYF. The CDR3 DNA follows: TGTGCCAGCACTATTACCCACTTACCAGGGGACGAGCAGTACTTC.